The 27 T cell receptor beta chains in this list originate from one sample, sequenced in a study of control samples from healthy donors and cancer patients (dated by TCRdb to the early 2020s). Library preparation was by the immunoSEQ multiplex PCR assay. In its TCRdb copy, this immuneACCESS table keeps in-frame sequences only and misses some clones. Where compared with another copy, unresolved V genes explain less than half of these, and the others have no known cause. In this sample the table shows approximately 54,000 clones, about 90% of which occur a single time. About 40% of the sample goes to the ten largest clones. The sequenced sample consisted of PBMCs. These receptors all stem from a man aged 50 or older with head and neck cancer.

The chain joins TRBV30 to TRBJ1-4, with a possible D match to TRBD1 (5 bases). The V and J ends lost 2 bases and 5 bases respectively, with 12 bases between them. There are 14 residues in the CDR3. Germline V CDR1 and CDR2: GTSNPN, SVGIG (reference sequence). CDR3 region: CAWSKGRENEKLFF. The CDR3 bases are TGTGCCTGGAGTAAAGGCAGGGAGAATGAAAAACTGTTTTTT. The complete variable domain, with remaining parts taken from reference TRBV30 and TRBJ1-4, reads SQTIHQWPATLVQPVGSPLSLECTVEGTSNPNLYWYRQAAGRGLQLLFYSVGIGQISSEVPQNLSASRPQDRQFILSSKKLLLSDSGFYLCAWSKGRENEKLFFGSGTQLSVL.

CDR3 DNA: TGTGCCAGTAGTATACGGCAGAGTGGGGGCCGACTTAGCAATCAGCCCCAGCATTTT. Translation: CASSIRQSGGRLSNQPQHF. The gene calls are TRBV19 and TRBJ1-5, with a weak D call TRBD1 (6 bases). The CDR3 contains 19 residues. CDR1 and CDR2 (germline): LNHDA, SQIVND (reference sequence). Trimming pared 2 bases from V and 0 bases from J, leaving 20 bases between.

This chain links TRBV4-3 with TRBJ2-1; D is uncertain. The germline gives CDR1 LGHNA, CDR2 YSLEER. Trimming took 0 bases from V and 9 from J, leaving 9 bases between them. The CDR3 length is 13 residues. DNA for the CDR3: TGCGCCAGCAGCCAAGAATTAAGGTTTGAGCAGTTCTTC. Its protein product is CASSQELRFEQFF.

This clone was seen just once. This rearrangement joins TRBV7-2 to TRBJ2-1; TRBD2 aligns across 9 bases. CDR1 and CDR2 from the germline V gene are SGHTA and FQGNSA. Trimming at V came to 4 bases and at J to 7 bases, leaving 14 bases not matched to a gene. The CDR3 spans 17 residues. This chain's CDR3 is CASSSISGSVGGNEQFF. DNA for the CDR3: TGTGCCAGCAGCTCTATTAGCGGGAGTGTTGGGGGGAATGAGCAGTTCTTC.

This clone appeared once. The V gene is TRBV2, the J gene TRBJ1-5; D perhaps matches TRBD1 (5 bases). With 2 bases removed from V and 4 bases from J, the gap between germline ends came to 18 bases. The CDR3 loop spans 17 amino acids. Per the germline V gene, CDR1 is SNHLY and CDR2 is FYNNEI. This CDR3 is CASSEHQPQRGNQPQHF. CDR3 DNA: TGTGCCAGCAGTGAACACCAACCGCAAAGGGGTAATCAGCCCCAGCATTTT.

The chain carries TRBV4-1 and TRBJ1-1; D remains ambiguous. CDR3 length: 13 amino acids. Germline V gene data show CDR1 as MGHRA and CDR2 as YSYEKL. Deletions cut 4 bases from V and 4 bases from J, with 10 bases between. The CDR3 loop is CASSPAEGTEAFF. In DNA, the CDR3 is TGCGCCAGCAGCCCGGCGGAAGGCACTGAAGCTTTCTTT.

The CDR3 spells CASSLSGGADIQYF. DNA of the CDR3: TGTGCCAGCAGTTTGTCCGGGGGGGCCGACATTCAGTACTTC. This chain uses TRBV28 with TRBJ2-4; 8 bases are a match to TRBD2. J lost 8 bases, V lost 3 bases, and 6 bases had no gene match. CDR1 is MDHEN and CDR2 is SYDVKM in the germline V gene. The CDR3 has 14 residues.

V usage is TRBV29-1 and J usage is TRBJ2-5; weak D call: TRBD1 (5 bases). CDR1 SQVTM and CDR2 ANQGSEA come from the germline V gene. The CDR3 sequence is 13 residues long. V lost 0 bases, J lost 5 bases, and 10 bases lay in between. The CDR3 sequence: CSVEEPAGETQYF. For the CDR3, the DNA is TGCAGCGTTGAAGAACCAGCAGGGGAGACCCAGTACTTC.

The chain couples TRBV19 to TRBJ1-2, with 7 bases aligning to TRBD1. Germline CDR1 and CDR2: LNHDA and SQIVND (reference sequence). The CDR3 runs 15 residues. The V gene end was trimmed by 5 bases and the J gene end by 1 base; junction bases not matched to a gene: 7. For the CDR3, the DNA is TGTGCCAGTAGTGCAACAGGGGCCTTTAACTATGGCTACACCTTC. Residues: CASSATGAFNYGYTF.

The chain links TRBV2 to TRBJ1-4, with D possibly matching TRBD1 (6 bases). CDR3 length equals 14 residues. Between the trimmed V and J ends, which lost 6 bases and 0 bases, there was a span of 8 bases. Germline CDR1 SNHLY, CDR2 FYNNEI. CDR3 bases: TGTGCCAGCAGGGACAGCACAACTAATGAAAAACTGTTTTTT. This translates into CASRDSTTNEKLFF.

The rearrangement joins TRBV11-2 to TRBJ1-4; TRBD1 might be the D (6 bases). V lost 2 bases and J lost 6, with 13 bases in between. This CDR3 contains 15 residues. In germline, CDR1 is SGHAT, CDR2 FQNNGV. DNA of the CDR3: TGTGCCAGCAGCTTACCCCCCGGGACATATGAAAAACTGTTTTTT. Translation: CASSLPPGTYEKLFF. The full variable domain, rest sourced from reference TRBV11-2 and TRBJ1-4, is EAGVAQSPRYKIIEKRQSVAFWCNPISGHATLYWYQQILGQGPKLLIQFQNNGVVDDSQLPKDRFSAERLKGVDSTLKIQPAKLEDSAVYLCASSLPPGTYEKLFFGSGTQLSVL.

CDR3 sequence reads: CASSHDSYEQYF. The CDR3 DNA reads as TGTGCCAGCAGCCACGACTCCTACGAGCAGTACTTC. J is TRBJ2-7 and V is TRBV3-1 (or the pseudogene TRBV3-2); D ambiguous. The germline gives CDR1 LGHDT, CDR2 YNNKEL (reference sequence). CDR3 length: 12 amino acids. V was clipped by 3 bases and J by 0 bases, with 3 bases between them.

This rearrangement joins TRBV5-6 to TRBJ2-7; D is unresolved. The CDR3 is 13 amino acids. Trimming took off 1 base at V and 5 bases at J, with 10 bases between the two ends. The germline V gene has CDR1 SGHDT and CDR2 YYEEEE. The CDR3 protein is CASSLLPAHEQYF. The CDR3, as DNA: TGTGCCAGCAGCTTGTTACCAGCCCACGAGCAGTACTTC.

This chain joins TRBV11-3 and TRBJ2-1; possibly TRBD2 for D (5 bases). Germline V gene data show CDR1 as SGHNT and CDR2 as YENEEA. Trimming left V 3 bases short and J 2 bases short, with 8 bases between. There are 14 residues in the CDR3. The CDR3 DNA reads TGTGCCAGCAGCTTTAGCGCCACCTACAATGAGCAGTTCTTC. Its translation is CASSFSATYNEQFF.

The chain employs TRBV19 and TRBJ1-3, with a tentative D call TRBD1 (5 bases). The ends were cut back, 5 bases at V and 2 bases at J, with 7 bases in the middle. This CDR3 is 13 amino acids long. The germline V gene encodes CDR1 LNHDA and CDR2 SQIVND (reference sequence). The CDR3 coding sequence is TGTGCCAGTAGTGGGGGACCTGGAAACACCATATATTTT. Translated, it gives CASSGGPGNTIYF.

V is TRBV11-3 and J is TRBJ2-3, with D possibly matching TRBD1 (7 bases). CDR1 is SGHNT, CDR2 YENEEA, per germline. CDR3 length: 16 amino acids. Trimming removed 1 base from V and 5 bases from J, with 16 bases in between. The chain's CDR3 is CASSLGSGQAEDTQYF. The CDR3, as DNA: TGTGCCAGCAGCTTAGGTAGCGGACAGGCGGAAGATACGCAGTATTTT.

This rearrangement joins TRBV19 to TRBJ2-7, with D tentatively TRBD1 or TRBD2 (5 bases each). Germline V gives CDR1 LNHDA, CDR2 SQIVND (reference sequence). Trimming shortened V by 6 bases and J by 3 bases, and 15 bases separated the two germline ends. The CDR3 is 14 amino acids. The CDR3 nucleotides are TGTGCCAGTAGCCCCCGGGACGGGGACTACGAGCAGTACTTC. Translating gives CASSPRDGDYEQYF.

CDR3 protein: CASSEGGGKYF. CDR3 DNA sequence: TGTGCCAGCAGTGAAGGGGGAGGGAAGTATTTT. This chain links TRBV6-1 with TRBJ2-3; 7 bases fit TRBD2. Trimming took 1 base from V and 13 from J; bases not matched to a gene: 2. This CDR3 comprises 11 residues. Germline V lookup: CDR1 MNHNS, CDR2 SASEGT.

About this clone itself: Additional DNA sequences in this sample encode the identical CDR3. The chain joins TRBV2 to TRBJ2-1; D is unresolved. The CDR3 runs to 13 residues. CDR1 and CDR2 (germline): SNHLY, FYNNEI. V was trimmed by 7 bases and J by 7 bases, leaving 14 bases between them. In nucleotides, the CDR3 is TGTGCCAGCACAAGCATACGGCAAAATGAGCAGTTCTTC. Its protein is CASTSIRQNEQFF.

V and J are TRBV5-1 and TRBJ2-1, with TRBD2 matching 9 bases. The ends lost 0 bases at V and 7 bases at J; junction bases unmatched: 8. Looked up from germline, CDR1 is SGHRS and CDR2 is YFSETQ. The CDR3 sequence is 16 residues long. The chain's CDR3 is CASSLDNSGGRNEQFF. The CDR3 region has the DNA TGCGCCAGCAGCTTGGATAATAGCGGGGGTCGGAATGAGCAGTTCTTC.

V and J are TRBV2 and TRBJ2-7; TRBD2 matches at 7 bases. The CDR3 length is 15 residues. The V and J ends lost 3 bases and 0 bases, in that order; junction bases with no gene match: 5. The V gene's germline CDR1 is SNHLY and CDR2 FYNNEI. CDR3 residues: CASSDLGLISYEQYF. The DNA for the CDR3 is TGTGCCAGCAGTGATCTGGGACTAATCTCCTACGAGCAGTACTTC.

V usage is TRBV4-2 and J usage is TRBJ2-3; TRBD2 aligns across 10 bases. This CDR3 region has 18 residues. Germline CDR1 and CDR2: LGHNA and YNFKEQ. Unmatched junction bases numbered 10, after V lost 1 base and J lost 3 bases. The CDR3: CASSQVGRLAGETDTQYF. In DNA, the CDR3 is TGTGCCAGCAGCCAAGTGGGGCGACTAGCGGGTGAGACAGATACGCAGTATTTT.

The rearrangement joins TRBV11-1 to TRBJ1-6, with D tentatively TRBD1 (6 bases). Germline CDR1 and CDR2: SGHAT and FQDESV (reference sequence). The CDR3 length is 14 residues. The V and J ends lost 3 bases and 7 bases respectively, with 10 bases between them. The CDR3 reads CASSLDSANSPLHF. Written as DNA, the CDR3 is TGTGCCAGCAGCTTGGACAGTGCCAATTCACCCCTCCACTTT. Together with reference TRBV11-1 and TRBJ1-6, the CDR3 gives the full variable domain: EAEVAQSPRYKITEKSQAVAFWCDPISGHATLYWYRQILGQGPELLVQFQDESVVDDSQLPKDRFSAERLKGVDSTLKIQPAELGDSAMYLCASSLDSANSPLHFGNGTRLTVT.

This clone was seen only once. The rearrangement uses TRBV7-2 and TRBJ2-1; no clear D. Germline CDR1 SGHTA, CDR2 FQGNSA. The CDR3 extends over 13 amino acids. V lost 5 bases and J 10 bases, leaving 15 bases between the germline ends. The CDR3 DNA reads TGTGCCAGCAGCCGCGCGGAAAGAAGAGAGCAGTTCTTC. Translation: CASSRAERREQFF.

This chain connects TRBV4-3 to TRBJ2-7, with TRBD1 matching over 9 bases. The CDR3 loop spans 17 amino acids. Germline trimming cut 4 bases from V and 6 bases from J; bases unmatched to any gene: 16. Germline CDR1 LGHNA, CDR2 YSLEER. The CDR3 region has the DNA TGCGCCAGCAGCCTATCTCCGGGACAGGGAATTTCGTCCGAGCAGTACTTC. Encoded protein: CASSLSPGQGISSEQYF.

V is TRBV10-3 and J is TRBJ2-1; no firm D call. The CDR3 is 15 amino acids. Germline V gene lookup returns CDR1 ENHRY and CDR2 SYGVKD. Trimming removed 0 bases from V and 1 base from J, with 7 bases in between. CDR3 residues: CAISESAPSYNEQFF. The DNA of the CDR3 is TGTGCCATCAGTGAGTCGGCCCCGTCCTACAATGAGCAGTTCTTC.

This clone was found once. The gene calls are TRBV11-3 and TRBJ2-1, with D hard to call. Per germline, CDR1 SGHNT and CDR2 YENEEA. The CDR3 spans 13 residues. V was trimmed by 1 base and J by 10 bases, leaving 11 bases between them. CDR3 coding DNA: TGTGCCAGCAGCTTAGCGTTTGGGCTCGAGCAGTTCTTC. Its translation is CASSLAFGLEQFF.